This T cell receptor beta chain was captured by sequencing in a study of T cells in Graves' hyperthyroidism and ophthalmopathy (dated by TCRdb to between 2017 and 2020). About the full investigation: Peripheral blood was sampled at the time of initial diagnosis, prior to any treatment. Once sampling was done, hyperthyroidism patients were given methimazole at a starting dose of 30 mg daily, whereas ophthalmopathy patients were given high-dose intravenous methylprednisolone. To identify TCR V-J signatures that set the groups apart, the researchers used a discovery cohort of about a hundred patients, made up of 40 to 45 with Graves' ophthalmopathy and 57 with stable Graves' hyperthyroidism. Whether ophthalmopathy could be predicted prospectively was tested in an independent validation cohort made up of roughly 20 hyperthyroidism patients plus 17 patients who later progressed to ophthalmopathy. TCR Vbeta CDR3 sequencing of 120 to 150 peripheral blood samples (43 ophthalmopathy, 75 to 85 hyperthyroidism and 17 progressor patients) is reported in the paper. The roughly 90 discovery patients were divided at random into training and test sets in a 7:3 ratio. The study also compared thyroid tissue and blood T-cell repertoires from roughly six Graves' hyperthyroidism patients.

General conclusions and limits of the study: Most expanded thyroid clonotypes (frequency above 0.001) were also detected in blood, a finding suggesting that blood repertoires may reflect thyroid immune responses. During validation, the model predicted progression to ophthalmopathy a median of roughly 7.1 months ahead of onset, with around 71% sensitivity and 72% to 85% specificity. Ophthalmopathy was separated from stable hyperthyroidism by a 13 V-J signature model, with around 90% sensitivity and 81% to 83% specificity obtained in cross-validation and 80%/75% obtained in testing. No statistical method was used to fix the sample size in advance, and group allocation was not hidden from the investigators.

The hyperthyroidism patients were between 18 and 65 years old and newly diagnosed, with a disease duration of less than 2 months. Exclusion was applied to patients with uncontrolled infections, other autoimmune diseases, pregnancy or lactation. Diagnoses relied on clinical symptoms, serum thyroxine and TRAb, thyroid ultrasound and orbital computed tomography. Blood from progressor patients was drawn when they were first diagnosed with hyperthyroidism, before any ophthalmopathy symptoms appeared. PBMCs were separated from roughly 9.6 ml of fresh peripheral blood using Ficoll-Paque density gradient centrifugation. Progressor patients were defined as those initially diagnosed with Graves' hyperthyroidism in whom ophthalmopathy developed during follow-up. Total RNA was extracted with Trizol reagent, and quality was checked on an Agilent 2100 Bioanalyzer. Amplification of TCR beta CDR3 regions was carried out from RNA transcripts. For the first round of RT-PCR on the TCR CDR3, the HTBI primer set was used together with the Qiagen OneStep RT-PCR kit. A second multiplex PCR round built the libraries, followed by size selection and purification. The libraries were sequenced on an Illumina HiSeq2000 using paired-end 100 bp reads. In the source study's methods: SOAPnuke was used to process the raw data, removing reads that contained adapters or uncalled bases, had a mean Phred below 15, or lacked an exact match to the constant primer or identifier. COPE v1.2.5 was used to merge high-quality paired reads, and clonotypes were defined as unique nucleotide sequences. MiTCR v1.1 was used to align the clonotypes against IMGT TRBV, TRBD and TRBJ reference segments. The analysis was restricted to V-J combinations with a frequency above 0.0001, which together covered 99% to 99.2% of the repertoires. The TCS score was defined as F50 (clonal expansion) divided by E x V (chaos), with BLOSUM62-based TCRdist calculated between CDR3 peptides within each V-J. Welch's t-statistics and random forest reduced roughly 530 V-J features to roughly 13, which were used in a naive Bayes classifier (R e1071). TCRdb reworked the public reads: Q25 trimming with fastp, MiXCR clone assembly, productive beta chains retained. One record per CDR3 amino acid sequence lists the most common genes and DNA. The V and J calls were determined by TCRdb, not by the authors. The sample data list a few hundred thousand distinct CDR3 sequences, and approximately 13% of these were observed just once. Under 25% of the sample lies in the top ten.

The CDR3, from cysteine to phenylalanine, totals 14 residues. Kept here is only the CDR3 DNA, which spans 42 bases and is read in frame from base 1. V is trimmed back by 4 bases and J by 3 bases, and the junction contains 5 bases that no gene match accounts for. The germline V gene provides CDR1 SGHRS and CDR2 YFSETQ. There are a few counts of this clonotype. The antigen it binds to is not known. No base quality information exists; no much larger clone differs at one position. The chain is assembled from TRBV5-1 and TRBJ2-7; a stretch of 9 junction bases matches TRBD1. The source of this sequence is a man aged 25-40 years with Graves' hyperthyroidism that later progressed to Graves' ophthalmopathy. Specimen: blood. In nucleotides, the sequence is TGCGCCAGCAGCAACGGACAGGGGAGCTACGAGCAGTACTTC. The resulting protein is CASSNGQGSYEQYF.